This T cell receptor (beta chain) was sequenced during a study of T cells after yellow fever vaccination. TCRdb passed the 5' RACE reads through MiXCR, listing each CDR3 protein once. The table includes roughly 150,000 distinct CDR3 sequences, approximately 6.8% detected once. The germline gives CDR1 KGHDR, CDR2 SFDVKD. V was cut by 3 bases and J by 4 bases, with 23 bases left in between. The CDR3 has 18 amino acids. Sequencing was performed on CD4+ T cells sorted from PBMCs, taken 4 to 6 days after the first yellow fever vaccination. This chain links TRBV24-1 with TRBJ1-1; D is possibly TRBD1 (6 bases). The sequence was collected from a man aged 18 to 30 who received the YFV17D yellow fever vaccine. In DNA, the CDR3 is TGTGCCACCAGTGATCTTTGGATGGACAGTCACATTGGCACTGAAGCTTTCTTT. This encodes CATSDLWMDSHIGTEAFF.